The 18 T cell receptor beta chains below come from one sample, sequenced in a study of response to subunit inactivated influenza vaccine. Via MiXCR, TCRdb re-called the RT-PCR reads, giving one row per CDR3 protein. The sample lists approximately 530,000 distinct CDR3 sequences; under 15% were seen once. The sequencing here drew on PBMCs from blood, taken 40 to 50 days after vaccination. These receptors were collected from a man aged 45 to 65 who received an inactivated influenza vaccine.

This clonotype came up once. The chain employs TRBV19 and TRBJ1-6, with 7 bases identical to TRBD1. The CDR3 has 14 amino acids. J lost 7 bases, V lost 5 bases, and 5 bases had no gene match. Looked up from germline, CDR1 is LNHDA and CDR2 is SQIVND (reference sequence). The CDR3, as DNA: TGTGCCAGTAGTGTCTCGGGACAGAATTCACCCCTCCACTTT. Encoded protein: CASSVSGQNSPLHF.

V gene TRBV4-2 combines with J gene TRBJ2-4, with 7 positions matching TRBD1. CDR1 is LGHNA and CDR2 is YNFKEQ in the germline V gene. The CDR3 consists of 14 residues. V lost 2 bases, J lost 8 bases, and 6 bases stayed unmatched. The CDR3 spells CASSQNSRGHIQYF. Written as DNA, the CDR3 is TGTGCCAGCAGCCAAAATTCAAGGGGGCACATTCAGTACTTC.

This clonotype was observed many times. V is TRBV3-1 and J is TRBJ2-1; 9 positions match TRBD1. J lost 3 bases, V lost 6 bases, and 6 bases had no gene match. This CDR3 contains 15 residues. Germline-derived CDR1 and CDR2 are LGHDT and YNNKEL (reference sequence). The CDR3, as DNA: TGTGCCAGCAGTCGACAGGGGGGTTTCTACAATGAGCAGTTCTTC. Its translation is CASSRQGGFYNEQFF.

This clonotype was seen repeatedly, ten times or more. The chain couples TRBV4-1 to TRBJ1-4; D unresolved. Trimming left V 3 bases short and J 0 bases short, with 14 bases between. CDR1 and CDR2 (germline): MGHRA, YSYEKL. This CDR3 is built from 17 residues. In nucleotides, the CDR3 is TGCGCCAGCAGCCAGGCGCGTCCCGCGCCAACTAATGAAAAACTGTTTTTT. Its protein is CASSQARPAPTNEKLFF.

This clonotype came up a few times. V gene TRBV5-1 combines with J gene TRBJ2-7; D might be TRBD1 or TRBD2, each matching 5 bases. The CDR3 covers 14 residues. From germline, CDR1 is SGHRS and CDR2 YFSETQ. Trimming pared 3 bases from V and 4 bases from J, leaving 14 bases between. This CDR3 is CASSWTGTEYEQYF. The CDR3, as DNA: TGCGCCAGCAGCTGGACCGGGACGGAATACGAGCAGTACTTC. Based on the CDR3 plus reference TRBV5-1 and TRBJ2-7, the full variable domain is KAGVTQTPRYLIKTRGQQVTLSCSPISGHRSVSWYQQTPGQGLQFLFEYFSETQRNKGNFPGRFSGRQFSNSRSEMNVSTLELGDSALYLCASSWTGTEYEQYFGPGTRLTVT.

This clonotype was seen at least ten times. The genes are TRBV29-1 and TRBJ2-3; possible D gene TRBD1, 5 bases. V gave up 0 bases and J gave up 2 bases, with 18 bases separating them. The V gene's germline CDR1 is SQVTM and CDR2 ANQGSEA. CDR3 length: 17 residues. CDR3 amino acids: CSVEDPVGQGTTDTQYF. The CDR3 DNA is TGCAGCGTTGAAGATCCAGTGGGCCAGGGAACCACAGATACGCAGTATTTT.

The gene calls are TRBV20-1 and TRBJ1-2; TRBD1 agrees at 7 bases. CDR1 is DFQATT and CDR2 is SNEGSKA in the germline V gene (reference sequence). The trim removed 1 base at V and 8 bases at J, leaving 4 bases unmatched. This CDR3 is built from 12 residues. In DNA form, the CDR3 reads TGCAGTGCTAGAGGAACAGGGGAAGGCTACACCTTC. This codes for CSARGTGEGYTF.

The V call is TRBV24-1, the J call TRBJ2-1, with no clear D. Germline values: CDR1 KGHDR, CDR2 SFDVKD. V lost 0 bases to trimming and J lost 6 bases, with 2 bases between them. This CDR3 has 12 amino acids. The CDR3 DNA follows: TGTGCCACCAGTGATTTGGCCAATGAGCAGTTCTTC. Protein: CATSDLANEQFF.

This clonotype was counted a few times. Compared with germline, one end of the junction differs, possibly owing to a read error. V is TRBV18 and J is TRBJ1-5; TRBD1 might be the D (6 bases). Germline values: CDR1 KGHSH, CDR2 LQKENI. This CDR3 contains 13 residues. CDR3 in amino acids: CASSPDRYQAQHF. In nucleotides, the CDR3 is TGTGCCAGCTCACCAGACAGGTATCAGGCCCAGCATTTT.

The genes are TRBV3-1 and TRBJ2-7; tentatively, D is TRBD1 or TRBD2 (5 bases each). CDR3 size: 15 residues. V dropped 4 bases and J dropped 6 bases, with 19 bases sitting between them. The germline V gene has CDR1 LGHDT and CDR2 YNNKEL (reference sequence). CDR3 in DNA: TGTGCCAGCAGCCCCCTCGGGGCTACATCCGCCGAGCAGTACTTC. Protein product: CASSPLGATSAEQYF.

This clonotype was observed a single time. The chain has TRBV9 and TRBJ2-7; no clear D gene. V was cut by 3 bases and J by 12 bases, with 16 bases left in between. The germline V gene has CDR1 SGDLS and CDR2 YYNGEE. This CDR3 contains 12 residues. CDR3 loop: CASSATLDRPYF. As DNA, the CDR3 is TGTGCCAGCAGCGCGACTTTAGATAGGCCGTACTTC.

The chain combines TRBV5-5 with TRBJ2-1; 9 bases match TRBD2. Germline CDR1 reads SGHKS; CDR2 reads YYEKEE (reference sequence). The CDR3 contains 14 residues. The ends lost 4 bases at V and 10 bases at J; junction bases unmatched: 9. DNA for the CDR3: TGTGCCAGCAGCGACGGGACTAGCCTCAGCGAGCAGTTCTTC. Translating it yields CASSDGTSLSEQFF.

The gene calls are TRBV19 and TRBJ2-1; TRBD2 matches 13 bases. Losses at the gene ends were 6 bases for V and 16 bases for J; bases not matched to a gene: 9. The CDR3 has 13 amino acids. The germline gives CDR1 LNHDA, CDR2 SQIVND (reference sequence). CDR3 DNA: TGTGCCAGTAGCCCGGGACTAGCGGGATTTCAATTCTTC. Translating it yields CASSPGLAGFQFF.

This clonotype has a count of ten or more. The chain joins TRBV29-1 to TRBJ2-7; weak D call: TRBD1 (5 bases). V was shortened by 0 bases and J by 0 bases, with 12 bases between the two germline ends. The CDR3 is made up of 15 amino acids. Germline V gene lookup returns CDR1 SQVTM and CDR2 ANQGSEA. This CDR3 is CSVEDQDTSSYEQYF. Written as DNA, the CDR3 is TGCAGCGTTGAAGATCAGGACACCTCCTCCTACGAGCAGTACTTC.

This clonotype was seen a few times. The genes are TRBV5-6 and TRBJ2-7; D is unresolved. Germline loops: CDR1 SGHDT, CDR2 YYEEEE. V was pared by 1 base and J by 5 bases, with 7 bases between. This CDR3 has 12 amino acids. CDR3 DNA sequence: TGTGCCAGCAGCTTGTGGCTCCACGAGCAGTACTTC. Protein product: CASSLWLHEQYF.

This chain links TRBV9 with TRBJ1-5; D not certain. The V gene lost 0 bases and the J gene lost 5 bases, with 9 bases spanning the gap. The CDR3 length is 14 residues. CDR1 SGDLS and CDR2 YYNGEE come from the germline V gene. In nucleotides, the CDR3 is TGTGCCAGCAGCGTAGCTGACTGCTATCAGCCCCAGCATTTT. Its protein product is CASSVADCYQPQHF.

The table lists this clonotype with a few counts. The chain uses TRBV7-2 and TRBJ2-1; 11 bases align to TRBD2. The CDR3 has 15 amino acids. The germline CDR1 and CDR2 sequences are SGHTA and FQGNSA. V trimming: 2 bases; J trimming: 8 bases; junction bases outside the gene matches: 5. The DNA for the CDR3 is TGTGCCAGCAGCTTAACTAGCGGGGGCCTAGATGAGCAGTTCTTC. Protein: CASSLTSGGLDEQFF.

This clonotype was seen a few times. The chain couples TRBV12-3 or TRBV12-4 to TRBJ2-1; 7 bases align to TRBD2. This CDR3 has 15 residues. The trim removed 6 bases at V and 4 bases at J, leaving 9 bases unmatched. DNA for the CDR3: TGTGCCAGCAGGATCGGGGCTAGCGGATACAATGAGCAGTTCTTC. This encodes CASRIGASGYNEQFF.